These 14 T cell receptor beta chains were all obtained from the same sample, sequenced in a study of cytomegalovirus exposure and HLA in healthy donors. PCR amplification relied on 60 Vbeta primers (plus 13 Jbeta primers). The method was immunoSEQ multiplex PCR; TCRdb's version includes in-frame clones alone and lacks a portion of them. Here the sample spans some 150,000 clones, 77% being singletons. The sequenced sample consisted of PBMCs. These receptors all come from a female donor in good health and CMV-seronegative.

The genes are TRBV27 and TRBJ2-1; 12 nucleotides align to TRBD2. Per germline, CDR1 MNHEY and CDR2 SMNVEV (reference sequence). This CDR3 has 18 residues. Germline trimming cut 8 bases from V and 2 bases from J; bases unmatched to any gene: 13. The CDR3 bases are TGTGCCAGCTCTCCGACTAGCGGGAGCCGTACGACCTACAATGAGCAGTTCTTC. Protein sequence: CASSPTSGSRTTYNEQFF.

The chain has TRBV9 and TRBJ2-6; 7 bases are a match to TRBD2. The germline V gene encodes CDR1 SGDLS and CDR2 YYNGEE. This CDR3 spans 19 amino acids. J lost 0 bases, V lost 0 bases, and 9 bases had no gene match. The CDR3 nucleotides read TGTGCCAGCAGCGTAGTTTCGGGGGGAATGGGCTCTGGGGCCAACGTCCTGACTTTC. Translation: CASSVVSGGMGSGANVLTF. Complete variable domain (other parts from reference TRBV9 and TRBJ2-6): DSGVTQTPKHLITATGQRVTLRCSPRSGDLSVYWYQQSLDQGLQFLIQYYNGEERAKGNILERFSAQQFPDLHSELNLSSLELGDSALYFCASSVVSGGMGSGANVLTFGAGSRLTVL.

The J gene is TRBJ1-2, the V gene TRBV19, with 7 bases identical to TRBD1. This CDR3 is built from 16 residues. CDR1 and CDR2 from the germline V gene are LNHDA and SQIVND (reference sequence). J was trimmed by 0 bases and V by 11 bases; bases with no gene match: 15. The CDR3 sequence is CAAREQGFAANYGYTF. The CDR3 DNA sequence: TGTGCCGCTAGGGAACAGGGGTTCGCGGCTAACTATGGCTACACCTTC.

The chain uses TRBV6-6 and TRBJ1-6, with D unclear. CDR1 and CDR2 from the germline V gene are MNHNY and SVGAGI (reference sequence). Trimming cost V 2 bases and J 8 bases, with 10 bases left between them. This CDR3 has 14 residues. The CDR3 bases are TGTGCCAGCAGTTACGGAACAAGCGATTCACCCCTCCACTTT. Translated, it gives CASSYGTSDSPLHF.

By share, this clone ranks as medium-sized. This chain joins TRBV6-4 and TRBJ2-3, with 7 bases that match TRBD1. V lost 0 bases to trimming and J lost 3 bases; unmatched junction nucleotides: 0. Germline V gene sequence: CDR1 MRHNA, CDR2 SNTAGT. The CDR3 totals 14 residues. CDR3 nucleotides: TGTGCCAGCAGTGACTCGACAGGGACAGATACGCAGTATTTT. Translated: CASSDSTGTDTQYF.

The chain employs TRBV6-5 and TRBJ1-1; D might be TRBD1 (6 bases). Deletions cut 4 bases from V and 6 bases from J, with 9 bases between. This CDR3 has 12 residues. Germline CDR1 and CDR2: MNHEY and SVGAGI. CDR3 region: CASSSRTAEAFF. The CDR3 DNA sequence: TGTGCCAGCAGTTCACGGACAGCTGAAGCTTTCTTT.

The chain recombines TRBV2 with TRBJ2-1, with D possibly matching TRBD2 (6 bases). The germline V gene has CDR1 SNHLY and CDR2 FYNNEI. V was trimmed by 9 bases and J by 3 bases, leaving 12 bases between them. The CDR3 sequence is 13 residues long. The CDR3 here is CASDPGLYNEQFF. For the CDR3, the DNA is TGTGCCAGTGACCCGGGACTCTACAATGAGCAGTTCTTC.

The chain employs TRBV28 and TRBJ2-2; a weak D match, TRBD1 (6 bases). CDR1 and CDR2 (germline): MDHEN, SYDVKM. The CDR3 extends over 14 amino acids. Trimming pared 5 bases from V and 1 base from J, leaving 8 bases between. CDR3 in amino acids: CASSTGQNTGELFF. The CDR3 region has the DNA TGTGCCAGCAGTACGGGACAGAACACCGGGGAGCTGTTTTTT. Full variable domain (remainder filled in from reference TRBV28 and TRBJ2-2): DVKVTQSSRYLVKRTGEKVFLECVQDMDHENMFWYRQDPGLGLRLIYFSYDVKMKEKGDIPEGYSVSREKKERFSLILESASTNQTSMYLCASSTGQNTGELFFGEGSRLTVL.

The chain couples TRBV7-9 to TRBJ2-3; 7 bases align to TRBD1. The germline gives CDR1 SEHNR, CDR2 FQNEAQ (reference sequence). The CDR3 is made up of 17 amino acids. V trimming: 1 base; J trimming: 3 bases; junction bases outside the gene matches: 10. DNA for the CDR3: TGTGCCAGCAGCTTAGAAGTCACGGGACAGCGAACAGATACGCAGTATTTT. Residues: CASSLEVTGQRTDTQYF.

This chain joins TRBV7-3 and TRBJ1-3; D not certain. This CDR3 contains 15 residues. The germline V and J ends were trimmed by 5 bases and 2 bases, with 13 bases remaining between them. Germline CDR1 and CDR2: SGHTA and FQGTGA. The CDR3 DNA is TGTGCCAGCAGCCCCGCAGTTGGAGCTGGAAACACCATATATTTT. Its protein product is CASSPAVGAGNTIYF.

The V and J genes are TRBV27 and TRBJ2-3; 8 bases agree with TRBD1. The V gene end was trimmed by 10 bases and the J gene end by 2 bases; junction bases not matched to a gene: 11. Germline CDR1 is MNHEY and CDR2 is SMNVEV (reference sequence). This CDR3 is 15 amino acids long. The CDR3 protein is CATQPRDRPTDTQYF. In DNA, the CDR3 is TGTGCCACCCAACCACGGGACAGGCCCACAGATACGCAGTATTTT.

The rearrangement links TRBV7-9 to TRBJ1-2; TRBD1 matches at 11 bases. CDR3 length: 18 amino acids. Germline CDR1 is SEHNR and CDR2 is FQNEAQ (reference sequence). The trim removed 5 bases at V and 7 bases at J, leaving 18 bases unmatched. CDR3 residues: CASSSLSVSGTGGFGYTF. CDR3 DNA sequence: TGTGCCAGCAGCAGCTTAAGTGTCTCAGGGACAGGGGGATTTGGCTACACCTTC.

CDR3 region: CASRPTGISTGELFF. The CDR3 nucleotides are TGTGCCAGCAGGCCGACAGGGATTAGCACCGGGGAGCTGTTTTTT. The genes are TRBV6-1 and TRBJ2-2; TRBD1 agrees at 7 bases. Germline loops: CDR1 MNHNS, CDR2 SASEGT. The CDR3 is 15 residues long. V dropped 6 bases and J dropped 4; count of bases not matched to a gene: 8.

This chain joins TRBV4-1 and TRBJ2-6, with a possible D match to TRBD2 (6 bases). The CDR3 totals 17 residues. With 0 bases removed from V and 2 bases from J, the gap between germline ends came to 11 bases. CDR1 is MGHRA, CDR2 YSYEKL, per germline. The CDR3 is CASSQDLAGPGANVLTF. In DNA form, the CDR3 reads TGCGCCAGCAGCCAAGATCTTGCGGGACCTGGGGCCAACGTCCTGACTTTC.